A selection of T cell receptor beta chains follows, all from one sample in a study of blood T cell repertoires in COVID-19. Sequencing was performed with immunoSEQ multiplex PCR; in TCRdb, only in-frame clones are kept and a portion is missing. The sample carries tens of thousands of clones, under 90% recorded once. The sample taken for sequencing was peripheral blood. The receptors originated from a woman older than 75 with active or convalescent COVID-19. CDR3s include the opening cysteine and the closing phenylalanine or tryptophan. D genes are given only for firm matches. Clone size is not always given. Where it is, it says once, few, many or a class for expanded clones.

abundance	d_gene	v_gene	j_gene	CDR3aa	CDR3nt
NA	TRBD2	TRBV7-9	TRBJ2-3	CASSLTTSGGDTQYF	TGTGCCAGCAGCTTAACGACTAGCGGAGGGGATACGCAGTATTTT
NA	NA	TRBV21-1	TRBJ1-1	CASSIQGVGTEAFF	TGTGCCAGCAGCATTCAGGGGGTAGGCACTGAAGCTTTCTTT
NA	NA	TRBV5-1	TRBJ2-1	CASSPRGGLNNEQFF	TGCGCCAGCAGCCCTAGGGGGGGTCTGAACAATGAGCAGTTCTTC
NA	NA	TRBV7-8	TRBJ1-2	CASSEQAPPDYGYTF	TGTGCCAGCAGCGAACAGGCGCCTCCGGACTATGGCTACACCTTC
NA	NA	TRBV27	TRBJ1-2	CASSSVYPGEGYTF	TGTGCCAGCAGTTCTGTCTATCCAGGGGAAGGCTACACCTTC
once	NA	TRBV6-5	TRBJ1-1	CASSYRRAREAFF	TGTGCCAGCAGTTACAGGCGGGCGAGAGAAGCTTTCTTT
few	NA	TRBV6-5	TRBJ1-4	CAISRRPDEKLFF	TGTGCCATCTCCAGGCGCCCGGATGAAAAACTGTTTTTT
NA	NA	TRBV6-5	TRBJ2-7	CASGLPGPYEQYF	TGTGCCAGCGGATTACCAGGTCCCTACGAGCAGTACTTC
NA	NA	TRBV5-4	TRBJ1-6	CASSLGGGNSPLHF	TGTGCCAGCAGCTTGGGGGGCGGTAATTCACCCCTCCACTTT
NA	NA	TRBV2	TRBJ1-2	CASKHGANYGYTF	TGTGCCAGCAAACACGGAGCTAACTATGGCTACACCTTC
few	NA	TRBV28	TRBJ1-2	CASSLRGGGYTF	TGTGCCAGCAGTTTAAGGGGGGGCGGCTACACCTTC
NA	NA	TRBV6-5	TRBJ2-2	CASRSRTGELFF	TGTGCCAGCAGATCTCGGACCGGGGAGCTGTTTTTT
NA	NA	TRBV29-1	TRBJ2-7	CSAVTPRAREQYF	TGCAGCGCAGTAACTCCCAGGGCGCGCGAGCAGTACTTC
once	NA	TRBV3-1/TRBV3-2	TRBJ2-6	CASSQSGTKTGANVLTF	TGTGCCAGCAGCCAATCCGGGACAAAAACTGGGGCCAACGTCCTGACTTTC
NA	NA	TRBV6-5	TRBJ1-5	CASSYGAHQPQHF	TGTGCCAGCAGTTACGGGGCCCATCAGCCCCAGCATTTT
NA	TRBD1	TRBV3-1/TRBV3-2	TRBJ1-3	CASSSTGVRNTIYF	TGTGCCAGCAGTTCAACAGGGGTGCGAAACACCATATATTTT
NA	NA	TRBV7-8	TRBJ1-4	CASSRPEANEKLFF	TGTGCCAGCAGTCGCCCCGAGGCCAATGAAAAACTGTTTTTT
NA	NA	TRBV7-2	TRBJ1-4	CASSPRPGTQGRNEKLFF	TGTGCCAGCAGCCCCCGTCCCGGGACACAAGGCCGTAATGAAAAACTGTTTTTT
NA	NA	TRBV5-4	TRBJ2-5	CASTRGLQETQYF	TGTGCCAGCACACGCGGGCTCCAAGAGACCCAGTACTTC
NA	TRBD1	TRBV4-3	TRBJ1-2	CASSQDRGRSEGYTF	TGCGCCAGCAGCCAAGACAGGGGGCGAAGTGAGGGCTACACCTTC
NA	NA	TRBV4-1	TRBJ1-4	CASSQVEQISQKLFF	TGCGCCAGCAGCCAAGTGGAACAGATCAGTCAAAAACTGTTTTTT
NA	NA	TRBV7-8	TRBJ2-5	CASSFIGGQETQYF	TGTGCCAGCAGCTTTATAGGGGGACAAGAGACCCAGTACTTC
few	NA	TRBV4-3	TRBJ1-6	CASSQVDSSYNSPLHF	TGCGCCAGCAGCCAAGTAGACAGCTCCTATAATTCACCCCTCCACTTT
NA	NA	TRBV5-4	TRBJ1-1	CASTAGSPSMNTEAFF	TGTGCCAGCACGGCAGGGTCCCCCTCCATGAACACTGAAGCTTTCTTT
NA	TRBD2	TRBV19	TRBJ2-3	CATRTSGGTDTQYF	TGTGCCACTAGGACTAGCGGGGGCACAGATACGCAGTATTTT
NA	TRBD1	TRBV10-3	TRBJ1-1	CAISADSRGPTEAFF	TGTGCCATCAGCGCTGACTCTAGGGGGCCCACTGAAGCTTTCTTT
NA	NA	TRBV6-5	TRBJ1-3	CASSYHGSSGNTIYF	TGTGCCAGCAGTTACCACGGGAGCTCTGGAAACACCATATATTTT
NA	NA	TRBV18	TRBJ1-1	CASSPTRGTMNTEAFF	TGTGCCAGCTCACCAACGCGGGGTACCATGAACACTGAAGCTTTCTTT
NA	TRBD1	TRBV9	TRBJ1-2	CASSVEGAGYTF	TGTGCCAGCAGCGTAGAGGGGGCGGGCTACACCTTC
NA	TRBD2	TRBV9	TRBJ2-1	CASSVGSGGAKYNEQFF	TGTGCCAGCAGCGTAGGAAGCGGGGGGGCGAAATACAATGAGCAGTTCTTC
NA	TRBD1	TRBV2	TRBJ1-6	CASSEGQVNNSPLHF	TGTGCCAGCAGTGAGGGACAGGTTAATAATTCACCCCTCCACTTT
NA	NA	TRBV5-6	TRBJ2-7	CASTLSSRADYEQYF	TGTGCCAGCACCTTATCGTCCAGGGCAGACTACGAGCAGTACTTC
NA	NA	TRBV20-1	TRBJ2-3	CSASADTQYF	TGCAGTGCATCAGCAGATACGCAGTATTTT
NA	NA	TRBV6-1	TRBJ2-7	CASSDWGLQQYF	TGTGCCAGCAGTGATTGGGGACTTCAGCAGTACTTC
NA	NA	TRBV28	TRBJ2-7	CASSLGGTATPYEQYF	TGTGCCAGCAGTTTAGGCGGGACGGCAACTCCCTACGAGCAGTACTTC
NA	NA	TRBV20-1	TRBJ1-1	CSARPDIEAFF	TGCAGTGCTAGACCGGACATCGAAGCTTTCTTT
NA	NA	TRBV5-6	TRBJ2-5	CASSQSWGRETQYF	TGTGCCAGCAGCCAGTCTTGGGGGCGGGAGACCCAGTACTTC